The 17 T cell receptor beta chains in this list originate from one sample, sequenced in a study of identical twins. TCRdb used MiXCR to reprocess the 5' RACE reads, holding one entry per CDR3 protein. The sample has roughly 750,000 distinct CDR3 sequences, roughly 20% seen once; the top ten hold 4% to 4.5%. These data also formed part of another study, on T cells expressing NK-cell markers.

Sequencing input: PBMCs. The receptors derive from a woman younger than 35 in good health.

The chain uses TRBV20-1 and TRBJ2-1; TRBD2 is a possible D gene (5 bases). The CDR3 runs to 15 residues. Germline V gene sequence: CDR1 DFQATT, CDR2 SNEGSKA (reference sequence). V gave up 2 bases and J gave up 0 bases, with 11 bases separating them. CDR3: CSARHRLNSYNEQFF. The CDR3 DNA follows: TGCAGTGCTAGACACAGACTAAACTCCTACAATGAGCAGTTCTTC.

This clonotype was observed a few times. This sequence joins TRBV10-3 and TRBJ2-3; no firm D call. The CDR3 has 13 residues. V was cut by 5 bases and J by 3 bases, with 9 bases left in between. Germline V gives CDR1 ENHRY, CDR2 SYGVKD. CDR3 amino acids: CAISLGRTDTQYF. The CDR3, as DNA: TGTGCCATCAGTCTCGGACGGACAGATACGCAGTATTTT.

This clonotype was counted between two and nine times. This chain joins TRBV5-5 and TRBJ1-1; D is undetermined. Germline CDR1 and CDR2: SGHKS and YYEKEE (reference sequence). The CDR3 consists of 12 residues. The V and J ends lost 9 bases and 1 base respectively, with 10 bases between them. The CDR3 nucleotides read TGTGCCACCTCCATAGGGAACACTGAAGCTTTCTTT. Translation: CATSIGNTEAFF.

The rearrangement joins TRBV10-1 to TRBJ2-2; 14 nucleotides line up with TRBD2. V was clipped by 7 bases and J by 0 bases; unmatched bases: 4. CDR1 is WNHNN and CDR2 is SYGVQD in the germline V gene (reference sequence). The CDR3 runs 17 residues. The CDR3 loop reads CASNRLAGGPNTGELFF. The CDR3 coding sequence is TGCGCCAGCAACCGACTAGCGGGGGGGCCGAACACCGGGGAGCTGTTTTTT.

About this clonotype: An end of the junction differs from the germline gene, which may be a read error. V usage is TRBV20-1 and J usage is TRBJ2-7, with D perhaps given as TRBD1 or TRBD2 (5 bases each). Germline V gene lookup returns CDR1 DFQATT and CDR2 SNEGSKA (reference sequence). CDR3 length equals 16 residues. In DNA, the CDR3 is TGCATTGCTAGGGGTGGAGGCAGGATATTCTCCTACGAGCAGTACTTC. Its translation: CIARGGGRIFSYEQYF.

This chain uses TRBV20-1 with TRBJ2-3; weak D call: TRBD2 (6 bases). Germline CDR1 reads DFQATT; CDR2 reads SNEGSKA (reference sequence). The CDR3 spans 15 residues. V shed 0 bases and J shed 2 bases, with 12 bases lying between them. The CDR3 nucleotides are TGCAGTGCTAGAGATGGGGCGGGGAACACAGATACGCAGTATTTT. Translating it yields CSARDGAGNTDTQYF.

In its sample, this clonotype was seen a few times. The chain links TRBV20-1 to TRBJ2-1; no reliable D call. This CDR3 has 14 residues. Germline V gene data show CDR1 as DFQATT and CDR2 as SNEGSKA (reference sequence). V gave up 4 bases and J gave up 8 bases, with 18 bases separating them. CDR3 sequence reads: CSATQWASSYEQFF. In DNA, the CDR3 is TGCAGTGCTACACAGTGGGCTAGTTCCTATGAGCAGTTCTTC.

This clonotype was seen a few times. The gene calls are TRBV20-1 and TRBJ2-2; 7 bases fit TRBD1. CDR1 DFQATT and CDR2 SNEGSKA come from the germline V gene (reference sequence). Trimming at V came to 6 bases and at J to 2 bases, leaving 9 bases not matched to a gene. This CDR3 contains 15 residues. CDR3 protein: CSATPRGLNTGELFF. CDR3 in DNA: TGCAGTGCCACTCCAAGGGGGCTTAACACCGGGGAGCTGTTTTTT.

This rearrangement joins TRBV7-9 to TRBJ2-2; D is ambiguous. There are 13 residues in the CDR3. Trimming stripped 5 bases from V and 6 bases from J, with 10 bases between. Per the germline V gene, CDR1 is SEHNR and CDR2 is FQNEAQ (reference sequence). CDR3 protein: CASSQFSSGELFF. The DNA for the CDR3 is TGTGCCAGCAGCCAATTTAGCTCCGGGGAGCTGTTTTTT.

This clonotype was seen a few times. CDR3 region: CSASRTTSTDTQYF. The CDR3 DNA follows: TGCAGTGCTAGCAGAACCACTAGCACAGATACGCAGTATTTT. V usage is TRBV20-1 and J usage is TRBJ2-3; D is uncertain. The CDR3 consists of 14 residues. Trimming removed 3 bases at V and 0 bases at J, with 10 bases between. In germline, CDR1 is DFQATT, CDR2 SNEGSKA (reference sequence).

This clonotype turned up a few times. This sequence joins TRBV4-3 and TRBJ2-1, with no clear D. The CDR3 is made up of 13 amino acids. CDR1 is LGHNA and CDR2 is YSLEER in the germline V gene. Trimming removed 0 bases at V and 8 bases at J, with 8 bases between. CDR3 coding DNA: TGCGCCAGCAGCCAAGACCGATGGGATGAGCAGTTCTTC. Translation: CASSQDRWDEQFF.

The table lists this clonotype with many counts. This chain connects TRBV5-1 to TRBJ2-1; a weak D match, TRBD1 (5 bases). V gave up 0 bases and J gave up 5 bases, with 9 bases separating them. CDR1 and CDR2 (germline): SGHRS, YFSETQ. This CDR3 is 14 amino acids long. The CDR3 DNA is TGCGCCAGCAGCTTGGTGGCAGGGAACAATGAGCAGTTCTTC. Protein product: CASSLVAGNNEQFF.

The chain employs TRBV7-6 and TRBJ2-3; 10 nucleotides agree with TRBD2. CDR3 size: 17 residues. Germline CDR1 reads SGHVS; CDR2 reads FNYEAQ. V lost 1 base, J lost 2 bases, and 6 bases stayed unmatched. CDR3 DNA sequence: TGTGCCAGCAGCTTAGAGGGTAGCGGGGGGTCCACAGATACGCAGTATTTT. Its translation is CASSLEGSGGSTDTQYF.

The CDR3 loop is CSAYRVSDYGYTF. Here the CDR3 DNA reads TGCAGTGCTTACAGGGTCTCGGACTATGGCTACACCTTC. The chain joins TRBV20-1 to TRBJ1-2, with D perhaps matching TRBD1 (6 bases). The germline V gene has CDR1 DFQATT and CDR2 SNEGSKA (reference sequence). V lost 5 bases and J 3 bases, leaving 13 bases between the germline ends. The CDR3 loop spans 13 amino acids.

In its sample, this clonotype was seen a few times. The chain carries TRBV5-1 and TRBJ2-1; 7 bases map to TRBD1. The CDR3 loop spans 14 amino acids. Per the germline V gene, CDR1 is SGHRS and CDR2 is YFSETQ. Trimming cost V 4 bases and J 1 base; bases outside gene matches: 2. CDR3 DNA sequence: TGCGCCAGCAGCCAGGGACAGTCCTACAATGAGCAGTTCTTC. Its protein product is CASSQGQSYNEQFF.

The J gene is TRBJ2-3, the V gene TRBV29-1, with 11 nucleotides matching TRBD1. V lost 5 bases to trimming and J lost 4 bases; unmatched junction nucleotides: 8. This CDR3 contains 15 residues. The germline V gene encodes CDR1 SQVTM and CDR2 ANQGSEA. The CDR3 is CSVRRTGGSADTQYF. The DNA for the CDR3 is TGCAGCGTTCGAAGGACAGGGGGCTCCGCAGATACGCAGTATTTT.

This chain uses TRBV6-2 or TRBV6-3 with TRBJ2-7, with TRBD2 matching 8 bases. V was clipped by 7 bases and J by 4 bases; unmatched bases: 9. Germline CDR1 is MNHEY and CDR2 is SVGEGT. The CDR3 has 14 residues. The CDR3 here is CASITAGVGYEQYF. CDR3 coding DNA: TGTGCCAGCATTACAGCGGGGGTTGGGTACGAGCAGTACTTC.